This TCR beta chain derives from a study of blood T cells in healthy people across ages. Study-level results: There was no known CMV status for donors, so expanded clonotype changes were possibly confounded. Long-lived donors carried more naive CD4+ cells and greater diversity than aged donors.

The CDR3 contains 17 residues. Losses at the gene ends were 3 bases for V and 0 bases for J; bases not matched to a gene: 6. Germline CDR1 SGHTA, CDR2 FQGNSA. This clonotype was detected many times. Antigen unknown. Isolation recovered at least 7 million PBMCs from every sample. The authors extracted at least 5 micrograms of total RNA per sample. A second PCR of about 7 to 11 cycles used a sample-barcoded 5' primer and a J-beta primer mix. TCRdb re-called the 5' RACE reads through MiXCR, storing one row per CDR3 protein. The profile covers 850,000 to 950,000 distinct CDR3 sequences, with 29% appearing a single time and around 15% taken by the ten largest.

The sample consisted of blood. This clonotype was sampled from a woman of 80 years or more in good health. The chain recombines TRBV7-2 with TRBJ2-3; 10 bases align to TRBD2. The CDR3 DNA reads TGTGCCAGCAGCTTTAAGACTAGCGGGCCTAGCACAGATACGCAGTATTTT. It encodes CASSFKTSGPSTDTQYF. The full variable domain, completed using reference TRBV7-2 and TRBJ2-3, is GAGVSQSPSNKVTEKGKDVELRCDPISGHTALYWYRQSLGQGLEFLIYFQGNSAPDKSGLPSDRFSAERTGGSVSTLTIQRTQQEDSAVYLCASSFKTSGPSTDTQYFGPGTRLTVL.